These T cell receptor beta chains were read from a single sample in a study of blood T cell repertoires in COVID-19. Libraries were prepared by immunoSEQ multiplex PCR; TCRdb keeps only in-frame clonotypes and omits some of them. The sample lists 150,000 to 200,000 clones; 65% to 85% were seen once. The sequenced sample consisted of peripheral blood. The receptors were sampled from a man in his 60s with active or convalescent COVID-19. Each CDR3 is given with its conserved first and last residue. A D gene is named only where the DNA matches it firmly.

CDR3	J	V	D
CASSHGEHEKLFF	TRBJ1-4	TRBV12-3/TRBV12-4	.
CSGGGEAFF	TRBJ1-1	TRBV20-1	.
CASSVGLVTGNTEAFF	TRBJ1-1	TRBV9	.
CASSPGLAQYEQYF	TRBJ2-7	TRBV27	TRBD2
CASSFGGDWNNEQFF	TRBJ2-1	TRBV27	.
CASSLRFDTDTQYF	TRBJ2-3	TRBV27	.
CASSLSGEETQYF	TRBJ2-5	TRBV5-1	TRBD2
CAISTTTGHLGYTF	TRBJ1-2	TRBV10-3	.
CASSDLRQGLHEQYF	TRBJ2-7	TRBV5-1	TRBD1
CASSSPRFNYGYTF	TRBJ1-2	TRBV6-2/TRBV6-3	.